Below are 20 T cell receptor beta chains sequenced from a single sample in a study of T cell responses to AZD1222 COVID-19 vaccine. Profiling relied on immunoSEQ multiplex PCR, and the TCRdb table lists in-frame clones only, not all of them. The table shows more than 95,000 clones, with more than 75% occurring only once. This specimen was peripheral blood, taken on day 0 of AZD1222 vaccination. The receptors originated from an adult in good health.

The rearrangement uses TRBV3-1 (or the pseudogene TRBV3-2) and TRBJ2-3, with D perhaps being TRBD1 or TRBD2 (5 bases each). The CDR3 consists of 15 residues. Between the trimmed V and J ends, which lost 0 bases and 6 bases, there was a span of 13 bases. CDR1 and CDR2 from the germline V gene are LGHDT and YNNKEL (reference sequence). CDR3 sequence: CASSQDGGFLDTQYF. The CDR3 region has the DNA TGTGCCAGCAGCCAAGATGGGGGTTTCTTGGATACGCAGTATTTT.

The V call is TRBV5-6, the J call TRBJ2-1, with TRBD1 matching over 8 bases. The CDR3 has 15 amino acids. The ends lost 4 bases at V and 3 bases at J; junction bases unmatched: 6. The V gene's germline CDR1 is SGHDT and CDR2 YYEEEE. The CDR3 sequence: CASSPSGTGYNEQFF. CDR3 DNA: TGTGCCAGCAGCCCCTCCGGGACAGGCTACAATGAGCAGTTCTTC.

The V gene is TRBV5-5, the J gene TRBJ2-1, with D perhaps matching TRBD1 (6 bases). This CDR3 region has 15 residues. In germline, CDR1 is SGHKS, CDR2 YYEKEE (reference sequence). Trimming took 3 bases from V and 2 from J, leaving 12 bases between them. The DNA of the CDR3 is TGTGCCAGCAGCTCCCGGACAGACCCCTACAATGAGCAGTTCTTC. Translated, it gives CASSSRTDPYNEQFF.

The chain has TRBV30 and TRBJ2-7; perhaps TRBD2 as D (6 bases). V was shortened by 7 bases and J by 0 bases, with 10 bases between the two germline ends. CDR3 length: 12 amino acids. Germline values: CDR1 GTSNPN, CDR2 SVGIG (reference sequence). CDR3 sequence (DNA): TGTGCCTCCGGGAGAACCTCCTACGAGCAGTACTTC. The encoded protein is CASGRTSYEQYF.

This clone was seen a handful of times. The rearrangement joins TRBV21-1 to TRBJ1-2; the table names TRBD1, a call not compared with the DNA. TRBV21-1 is deemed a pseudogene. The CDR3 extends over 15 amino acids. The CDR3 region is CASSKAEGQIYGYTF. The CDR3 DNA is TGTGCCAGCAGCAAAGCGGAAGGACAGATCTATGGCTACACCTTC.

V gene TRBV19 combines with J gene TRBJ1-3, with D perhaps matching TRBD1 (6 bases). The V gene lost 10 bases and the J gene lost 9 bases, with 25 bases spanning the gap. CDR3 length: 15 amino acids. Germline V gene data show CDR1 as LNHDA and CDR2 as SQIVND (reference sequence). The CDR3 sequence: CAKNSDSTVEVTIYF. The CDR3 DNA sequence: TGTGCCAAAAACTCGGACAGCACTGTCGAGGTCACCATATATTTT.

The chain employs TRBV10-2 and TRBJ1-1; 11 bases fit TRBD1. The CDR3 consists of 16 residues. V gave up 2 bases and J gave up 4 bases; unmatched junction bases: 6. Germline V gene sequence: CDR1 WSHSY, CDR2 SAAADI. The CDR3 DNA reads as TGCGCCAGCAGTGAGACGAAGGACAGGGGGCTCACTGAAGCTTTCTTT. This encodes CASSETKDRGLTEAFF.

The chain carries TRBV6-4 and TRBJ2-1; D perhaps matches TRBD2 (6 bases). This CDR3 spans 15 amino acids. Per the germline V gene, CDR1 is MRHNA and CDR2 is SNTAGT. V was pared by 6 bases and J by 0 bases, with 12 bases between. The CDR3 protein is CASRPAGSSYNEQFF. The CDR3 DNA reads TGTGCCAGCAGACCCGCGGGGAGCTCCTACAATGAGCAGTTCTTC.

The chain links TRBV21-1 to TRBJ2-2; the table's D gene call, TRBD2, was not cross checked with the DNA. TRBV21-1 is a pseudogene locus. The CDR3 is 22 residues long. The chain's CDR3 is CASSKRPPSSGRAFWVTGELFF. DNA of the CDR3: TGTGCCAGCAGCAAGCGTCCACCGTCTAGCGGGAGGGCCTTTTGGGTCACCGGGGAGCTGTTTTTT.

The chain employs TRBV5-8 and TRBJ1-2; weak D call: TRBD1 (5 bases). The CDR3 spans 12 residues. Germline V lookup: CDR1 SGHTS, CDR2 YDEGEE. V was clipped by 2 bases and J by 5 bases, with 7 bases between them. CDR3 loop: CASSFSGYGYTF. The CDR3 bases are TGTGCCAGCAGCTTTTCAGGGTATGGCTACACCTTC.

The table lists this clone with a few counts. The chain joins TRBV5-1 to TRBJ1-5, with D hard to call. This CDR3 is built from 13 residues. V was shortened by 4 bases and J by 6 bases, with 11 bases between the two germline ends. From germline, CDR1 is SGHRS and CDR2 YFSETQ. CDR3 residues: CASSREEGQPQHF. DNA for the CDR3: TGCGCCAGCAGCCGGGAGGAGGGTCAGCCCCAGCATTTT.

The gene calls are TRBV18 and TRBJ1-6; D is perhaps TRBD1 (5 bases). CDR1 and CDR2 from the germline V gene are KGHSH and LQKENI. The CDR3 is 20 residues long. The V gene lost 1 base and the J gene lost 7 bases, with 26 bases spanning the gap. CDR3 nucleotides: TGTGCCAGCTCACCACTGCCTTACCCGACAGTTGGGTCGCTGAATTCACCCCTCCACTTT. Translating gives CASSPLPYPTVGSLNSPLHF.

The V call is TRBV20-1, the J call TRBJ1-5; D ambiguous. The germline V gene has CDR1 DFQATT and CDR2 SNEGSKA (reference sequence). The length of the CDR3 is 11 residues. V was trimmed by 0 bases and J by 11 bases, leaving 8 bases between them. This CDR3 reads CSARERFAQHF. In DNA, the CDR3 is TGCAGTGCTAGAGAGCGTTTCGCCCAGCATTTT.

The rearrangement links TRBV5-4 to TRBJ2-3, with D perhaps matching TRBD2 (6 bases). The CDR3 covers 15 residues. The germline V gene encodes CDR1 SGHNT and CDR2 YYREEE (reference sequence). Between the trimmed V and J ends, which lost 7 bases and 3 bases, there was a span of 18 bases. The chain's CDR3 is CASSGSPRGTDTQYF. The CDR3 region has the DNA TGTGCCAGCTCCGGGAGTCCCCGGGGGACAGATACGCAGTATTTT.

The chain uses TRBV4-2 and TRBJ2-5; D unclear. CDR1 and CDR2 (germline): LGHNA, YNFKEQ. The CDR3 is 16 amino acids. V lost 4 bases to trimming and J lost 2 bases, with 17 bases between them. The CDR3 loop reads CASSPGQGGRQETQYF. The CDR3 coding sequence is TGTGCCAGCAGCCCCGGGCAAGGCGGAAGACAAGAGACCCAGTACTTC.

V and J are TRBV10-2 and TRBJ1-1; perhaps TRBD1 as D (5 bases). The CDR3 is made up of 14 amino acids. Per the germline V gene, CDR1 is WSHSY and CDR2 is SAAADI. V was shortened by 5 bases and J by 4 bases, with 14 bases between the two germline ends. CDR3 amino acids: CASSSQGGSTEAFF. The CDR3 DNA is TGCGCCAGCAGTTCCCAGGGAGGAAGCACTGAAGCTTTCTTT.

The chain joins TRBV30 to TRBJ2-7, with D maybe TRBD2 (6 bases). Germline CDR1 and CDR2: GTSNPN and SVGIG (reference sequence). This CDR3 is built from 14 residues. Trimming pared 4 bases from V and 0 bases from J, leaving 13 bases between. CDR3: CAWKLSGVSYEQYF. The DNA for the CDR3 is TGTGCCTGGAAGCTTTCGGGAGTCTCCTACGAGCAGTACTTC.

The genes are TRBV5-4 and TRBJ2-7; possibly TRBD1 or TRBD2 for D (5 bases each). This CDR3 spans 15 amino acids. Germline V lookup: CDR1 SGHNT, CDR2 YYREEE (reference sequence). The V gene lost 5 bases and the J gene lost 2 bases, with 17 bases spanning the gap. CDR3 nucleotides: TGTGCCAGCAGTTTTTGGGACGGAGATCCCTACGAGCAGTACTTC. It yields the protein CASSFWDGDPYEQYF.

The chain has TRBV30 and TRBJ2-7; the D gene could be TRBD1 or TRBD2 (6 bases each). The CDR3 is made up of 13 amino acids. Germline lookup yields CDR1 GTSNPN and CDR2 SVGIG (reference sequence). Trimming cost V 4 bases and J 4 bases, with 14 bases left between them. CDR3 in amino acids: CAWTAPGAYEQYF. The CDR3 nucleotides are TGTGCCTGGACTGCTCCGGGGGCTTACGAGCAGTACTTC.

The chain is built from TRBV15 and TRBJ2-7; D call uncertain. The V end was cut by 4 bases, the J end by 4 bases, with 5 bases between. Germline V gene data show CDR1 as LNHNV and CDR2 as YYDKDF (reference sequence). The CDR3 contains 11 residues. Written as DNA, the CDR3 is TGTGCCACCAGCAACGGGTACGAGCAGTACTTC. Residues: CATSNGYEQYF.